The entry below describes one TCR beta chain. This entry belongs to a study of blood T cell repertoires in COVID-19. Study-level information: The United States, Italy and Spain were the sources of the acute and convalescent COVID-19 samples. The cDNA or gDNA used as material had been derived from T cells, B-cell-depleted T cells, or PBMCs.

The CDR3 runs to 15 residues. Trimming left V 1 base short and J 4 bases short, with 14 bases between. Germline V lookup: CDR1 GTSNPN, CDR2 SVGIG (reference sequence). Clones were read by immunoSEQ multiplex PCR, and TCRdb kept only the in-frame ones, dropping some. The data contain over 10,000 clones, around 76% of them singletons. The TCR sequence derives from a woman older than 75 with acute or convalescent COVID-19. The specimen sequenced was peripheral blood. The V call is TRBV30, the J call TRBJ2-1, with TRBD1 as a possible D gene (6 bases). The CDR3 region is CAWSASTGLYNEQFF. The CDR3 bases are TGTGCCTGGAGTGCATCGACAGGCTTATACAATGAGCAGTTCTTC.